This record concerns one TCR beta chain sequence. An end of the junction does not agree with germline; a read error may underlie this. The data were taken from a study of blood T cell repertoires in COVID-19. As for the study in general: The origin of the acute and convalescent COVID-19 samples was the United States, Italy and Spain. Nucleic acid was either cDNA or gDNA, and it came from T cells, B-cell-depleted T cells, or PBMCs.

The CDR3 covers 14 residues. CDR1 SGHVS and CDR2 FQNEAQ come from the germline V gene. The repertoire was sequenced with immunoSEQ multiplex PCR; TCRdb's copy has only in-frame clones and lacks some. The sample lists 150,000 to 200,000 clones, under 90% occurring once. The chain combines TRBV7-8 with TRBJ2-7; 9 bases map to TRBD2. This receptor was identified in a man aged 60 to 69 with acute or convalescent COVID-19. The sample comprised peripheral blood. The CDR3 region has the DNA TGTGTCAGCAGTGGGCGGGAGGGGGGCTACGAGCAGTACTTC. Its protein is CVSSGREGGYEQYF.